Listed below are T cell receptor beta chains from one sample, sequenced in a study of human T cells and chemical hapten exposure. Each CDR3 protein gets one entry after TCRdb re-called the RACE reads with MiXCR. The data hold about 260,000 distinct CDR3 sequences, with 8.6% observed a single time. The sequences come from whole blood, collected in connection with sensitization to the hapten diphenylcyclopropenone (DPC). The origin of the receptors is a woman in her 40s with alopecia areata. Some clones in this sample may be carry-over from other donors' samples. CDR3s include the opening cysteine and the closing phenylalanine or tryptophan. The D gene is left open where the match is weak. Some rows mark clone size as missing; the rest say once, few, many or name a class of expanded clone.

size	V	D	length	J	CDR3	DNA
few	TRBV4-3	TRBD2	16	TRBJ2-1	CASSSQEGLAGVEQFF	TGCGCCAGCAGCTCCCAAGAGGGCCTAGCGGGAGTTGAGCAGTTCTTC
NA	TRBV10-3	TRBD1	14	TRBJ1-1	CAISQDRGNTEAFF	TGTGCCATCAGTCAGGACAGGGGAAACACTGAAGCTTTCTTT
NA	TRBV6-1	NA	13	TRBJ2-7	CASTPEGQGEQYF	TGTGCCAGCACCCCGGAGGGCCAGGGCGAGCAGTACTTC
many	TRBV7-2	NA	13	TRBJ2-1	CASSSVQNNEQFF	TGTGCCAGCAGCTCTGTGCAGAACAATGAGCAGTTCTTC
NA	TRBV5-5	NA	16	TRBJ2-2	CASSRGASLASGELFF	TGTGCCAGCAGCCGGGGGGCCAGCCTAGCCTCCGGGGAGCTGTTTTTT
few	TRBV29-1	NA	11	TRBJ2-3	CSVEWEDTQYF	TGCAGCGTTGAGTGGGAGGATACGCAGTATTTT
NA	TRBV20-1	NA	14	TRBJ1-1	CSARDHGANTEAFF	TGCAGTGCTAGAGATCATGGAGCGAACACTGAAGCTTTCTTT
many	TRBV5-1	NA	12	TRBJ2-7	CASSLPTYEQYF	TGCGCCAGCAGCTTGCCCACCTACGAGCAGTACTTC
NA	TRBV5-1	TRBD2	14	TRBJ2-7	CASSFLAGGQEQYF	TGCGCCAGCAGCTTTCTAGCGGGAGGGCAAGAGCAGTACTTC
few	TRBV7-9	NA	14	TRBJ1-1	CASSLGRVRDEAFF	TGTGCCAGCAGCTTAGGCAGGGTGCGCGATGAAGCTTTCTTT
few	TRBV28	NA	13	TRBJ1-5	CASSSTAPQPQHF	TGTGCCAGCAGTTCGACAGCACCACAGCCCCAGCATTTT
NA	TRBV6-2/TRBV6-3	NA	13	TRBJ2-7	CASKNGNSYEQYF	TGTGCCAGCAAAAACGGGAACTCCTACGAGCAGTACTTC
few	TRBV6-2/TRBV6-3	NA	10	TRBJ2-2	CASWAGELFF	TGTGCCAGCTGGGCCGGGGAGCTGTTTTTT
few	TRBV7-9	NA	15	TRBJ2-1	CASTLPSAGYNEQFF	TGTGCCAGCACCTTGCCCTCAGCGGGTTACAATGAGCAGTTCTTC
few	TRBV10-3	TRBD1	14	TRBJ2-5	CATTGRGRGETQYF	TGTGCCACCACGGGCAGGGGGCGCGGAGAGACCCAGTACTTC
NA	TRBV7-9	NA	12	TRBJ2-7	CASAPGSYEQYF	TGTGCCAGCGCACCGGGGTCCTACGAGCAGTACTTC
NA	TRBV6-2/TRBV6-3	TRBD2	13	TRBJ2-5	CASTRDYAETQYF	TGTGCCAGCACTCGGGACTACGCAGAGACCCAGTACTTC
few	TRBV4-3	NA	15	TRBJ2-1	CASSQVGHSYNEQFF	TGCGCCAGCAGCCAAGTAGGGCACTCCTACAATGAGCAGTTCTTC
NA	TRBV12-3/TRBV12-4	TRBD1	13	TRBJ1-2	CASSIDRVYGYTF	TGTGCCAGCAGTATTGACAGGGTCTATGGCTACACCTTC
NA	TRBV7-8	NA	16	TRBJ2-1	CASSLAGLLSYNEQFF	TGTGCCAGCAGCTTGGCGGGACTTTTATCCTACAATGAGCAGTTCTTC
few	TRBV6-6	NA	14	TRBJ2-7	CASSYAQGPNEQYF	TGTGCCAGCAGTTACGCCCAGGGACCGAACGAGCAGTACTTC
many	TRBV30	TRBD1	15	TRBJ2-3	CAWRAGGAYTDTQYF	TGTGCCTGGAGAGCAGGGGGCGCGTACACAGATACGCAGTATTTT
NA	TRBV7-2	TRBD2	15	TRBJ2-1	CASNRGLAEYNEQFF	TGTGCCAGCAACAGGGGACTAGCGGAGTACAATGAGCAGTTCTTC
few	TRBV7-2	NA	16	TRBJ2-3	CASSSLTGASTDTQYF	TGTGCCAGCAGCTCGTTGACAGGTGCTAGCACAGATACGCAGTATTTT
NA	TRBV12-3/TRBV12-4	NA	15	TRBJ1-6	CASSITGSGDSPLHF	TGTGCCAGCAGTATAACAGGGAGTGGGGATTCACCCCTCCACTTT
once	TRBV4-1	NA	13	TRBJ1-5	CASSQEREQPQHF	TGCGCCAGCAGCCAGGAGCGTGAACAGCCCCAGCATTTT
NA	TRBV6-6	NA	16	TRBJ2-3	CASSSVRGVGTDTQYF	TGTGCCAGCAGTTCCGTCCGGGGAGTGGGAACAGATACGCAGTATTTT
NA	TRBV29-1	TRBD2	15	TRBJ2-3	CSVAGTSGGTDTQYF	TGCAGCGTTGCCGGGACTAGCGGTGGCACAGATACGCAGTATTTT
many	TRBV4-3	TRBD2	16	TRBJ2-1	CASSQETGLADLERFF	TGCGCCAGCAGCCAAGAAACGGGACTAGCGGATCTGGAAAGGTTCTTC
many	TRBV29-1	NA	12	TRBJ2-3	CSVLRITDTQYF	TGCAGCGTTCTGCGGATCACAGATACGCAGTATTTT
NA	TRBV5-1	TRBD1	16	TRBJ1-1	CASSSGQGNMNTEAFF	TGCGCCAGCAGCTCCGGACAGGGGAACATGAACACTGAAGCTTTCTTT
NA	TRBV7-2	NA	14	TRBJ1-5	CASSSWTVNQPQHF	TGTGCCAGCAGCTCCTGGACAGTCAATCAGCCCCAGCATTTT